The next 15 T cell receptor beta chains were all read from a single sample in a study of blood T cell repertoires in COVID-19. Measured with immunoSEQ multiplex PCR; TCRdb has only the in-frame clones, and not every one. The profile shows some 160,000 clones, just under 90% of them singletons. What was sequenced was peripheral blood. These receptors were obtained from an older woman with COVID-19, enrolled during active disease.

The chain recombines TRBV2 with TRBJ2-5; 11 positions match TRBD2. Losses at the gene ends were 6 bases for V and 5 bases for J; bases not matched to a gene: 2. Germline assignment: CDR1 SNHLY and CDR2 FYNNEI. This CDR3 is 13 amino acids long. CDR3 nucleotide sequence: TGTGCCAGCAGCCCTAGCGGGGGGGAGACCCAGTACTTC. Translation: CASSPSGGETQYF.

The chain carries TRBV3-1 (or the pseudogene TRBV3-2) and TRBJ2-7, with unresolved D. The CDR3 is 12 amino acids. Per germline, CDR1 LGHDT and CDR2 YNNKEL (reference sequence). Trimming stripped 4 bases from V and 5 bases from J, with 9 bases between. The CDR3 loop reads CASSRLPHEQYF. CDR3 DNA sequence: TGTGCCAGCAGCCGCCTACCACACGAGCAGTACTTC.

V gene TRBV5-1 combines with J gene TRBJ2-7, with D possibly being TRBD1 (7 bases). The germline CDR1 and CDR2 sequences are SGHRS and YFSETQ. V lost 4 bases and J 3 bases, leaving 20 bases between the germline ends. This CDR3 is built from 16 residues. As DNA, the CDR3 is TGCGCCAGCAGCCCGGGAGCCCGGGACAGATTCTACGAGCAGTACTTC. Its translation: CASSPGARDRFYEQYF.

The chain uses TRBV14 and TRBJ1-6; possibly TRBD1 for D (6 bases). The V gene lost 2 bases and the J gene lost 9 bases, with 11 bases spanning the gap. Germline CDR1 reads SGHDN; CDR2 reads FVKESK. The CDR3 spans 14 residues. The chain's CDR3 is CASSQIRGSSPLHF. Here the CDR3 DNA reads TGTGCCAGCAGCCAAATTAGGGGGAGTTCACCCCTCCACTTT.

The CDR3 DNA reads TGTGCCAGCAGCGCACAGGGCGGCACTGAAGCTTTCTTT. Encoded protein: CASSAQGGTEAFF. J is TRBJ1-1 and V is TRBV14, with a tentative D call TRBD1 (6 bases). The CDR3 covers 13 residues. V lost 5 bases and J 4 bases, leaving 11 bases between the germline ends. Germline assignment: CDR1 SGHDN and CDR2 FVKESK.

V usage is TRBV6-5 and J usage is TRBJ1-1, with D possibly being TRBD1 (6 bases). The CDR3 is 13 residues long. V lost 8 bases, J lost 0 bases, and 10 bases lay in between. Germline V gene data show CDR1 as MNHEY and CDR2 as SVGAGI. CDR3 loop: CASQTGLNTEAFF. CDR3 nucleotide sequence: TGTGCCAGCCAAACAGGGTTGAACACTGAAGCTTTCTTT.

This rearrangement joins TRBV5-8 to TRBJ1-5; 9 bases agree with TRBD1. Trimming took 2 bases from V and 5 from J; bases not matched to a gene: 8. The CDR3 contains 16 residues. The V gene's germline CDR1 is SGHTS and CDR2 YDEGEE. The CDR3 sequence is CASSLRTGERDQPQHF. The CDR3 bases are TGTGCCAGCAGCTTAAGGACAGGGGAGAGGGATCAGCCCCAGCATTTT.

The CDR3 nucleotides read TGTGCCAGCAGCCAAGATTTGCGGAGCAATCAGCCCCAGCATTTT. As protein: CASSQDLRSNQPQHF. V and J are TRBV3-1 (or the pseudogene TRBV3-2) and TRBJ1-5; D gene unclear. Germline V gives CDR1 LGHDT, CDR2 YNNKEL (reference sequence). The CDR3 runs to 15 residues. V was clipped by 0 bases and J by 1 base, with 7 bases between them.

The rearrangement uses TRBV28 and TRBJ1-2, with a weak D call TRBD1 (6 bases). The CDR3 is 12 residues long. The germline V and J ends were trimmed by 8 bases and 2 bases, with 9 bases remaining between them. Germline CDR1 reads MDHEN; CDR2 reads SYDVKM. The CDR3 nucleotides read TGTGCCAGCTCAGGGGCGAACTATGGCTACACCTTC. It is translated as CASSGANYGYTF.

This clone was observed a few times. This chain uses TRBV2 with TRBJ1-2, with no clear D. V was shortened by 7 bases and J by 7 bases, with 7 bases between the two germline ends. This CDR3 has 10 amino acids. Germline values: CDR1 SNHLY, CDR2 FYNNEI. CDR3 coding DNA: TGTGCCAGCACTATGGTTGGCTACACCTTC. As protein: CASTMVGYTF.

The chain employs TRBV3-1 (or the pseudogene TRBV3-2) and TRBJ1-1; 7 bases map to TRBD1. J gave up 1 base and V 4 bases, and 6 bases lay outside the gene matches. Germline loops: CDR1 LGHDT, CDR2 YNNKEL (reference sequence). This CDR3 has 15 residues. CDR3 residues: CASSRQGVTNTEAFF. In DNA form, the CDR3 reads TGTGCCAGCAGCCGCCAGGGGGTGACGAACACTGAAGCTTTCTTT.

This rearrangement joins TRBV20-1 to TRBJ1-6; weak D call: TRBD1 (5 bases). This CDR3 is 15 amino acids long. Germline assignment: CDR1 DFQATT and CDR2 SNEGSKA (reference sequence). Trimming left V 3 bases short and J 8 bases short, with 17 bases between. In nucleotides, the CDR3 is TGCAGTGCTAGTCCCCCGGGACTGATGTATTCACCCCTCCACTTT. Its translation is CSASPPGLMYSPLHF.

The chain uses TRBV5-8 and TRBJ2-3, with D maybe TRBD2 (5 bases). Germline loops: CDR1 SGHTS, CDR2 YDEGEE. Trimming removed 3 bases from V and 6 bases from J, with 14 bases in between. The CDR3 runs to 14 residues. The CDR3 spells CASSSARGGDTQYF. In DNA, the CDR3 is TGTGCCAGCAGCTCGGCCCGGGGTGGTGATACGCAGTATTTT.

This chain joins TRBV5-6 and TRBJ1-3, with D maybe TRBD1 (6 bases). The CDR3 extends over 17 amino acids. Germline loops: CDR1 SGHDT, CDR2 YYEEEE. Trimming cost V 2 bases and J 4 bases, with 19 bases left between them. In DNA, the CDR3 is TGTGCCAGCAGCTTTTACCGAACAGGGTTGACCGGAAACACCATATATTTT. The encoded protein is CASSFYRTGLTGNTIYF.

V and J are TRBV5-6 and TRBJ1-2; 8 bases agree with TRBD1. Germline-derived CDR1 and CDR2 are SGHDT and YYEEEE. The CDR3 is made up of 13 amino acids. Unmatched junction bases numbered 2, after V lost 4 bases and J lost 3 bases. The CDR3 spells CASSPDRDYGYTF. The CDR3 coding sequence is TGTGCCAGCAGCCCGGACAGGGACTATGGCTACACCTTC.